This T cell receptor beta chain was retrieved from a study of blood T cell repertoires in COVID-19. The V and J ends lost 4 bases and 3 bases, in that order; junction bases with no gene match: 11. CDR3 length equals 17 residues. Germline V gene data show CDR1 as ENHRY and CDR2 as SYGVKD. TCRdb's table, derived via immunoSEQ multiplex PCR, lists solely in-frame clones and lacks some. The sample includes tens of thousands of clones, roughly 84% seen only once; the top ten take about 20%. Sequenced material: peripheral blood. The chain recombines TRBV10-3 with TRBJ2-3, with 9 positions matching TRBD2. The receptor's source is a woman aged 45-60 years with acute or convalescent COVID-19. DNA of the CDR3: TGTGCCATCAGTGCCCCGACAGCGGGGGGAAGGACAGATACGCAGTATTTT. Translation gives CAISAPTAGGRTDTQYF.